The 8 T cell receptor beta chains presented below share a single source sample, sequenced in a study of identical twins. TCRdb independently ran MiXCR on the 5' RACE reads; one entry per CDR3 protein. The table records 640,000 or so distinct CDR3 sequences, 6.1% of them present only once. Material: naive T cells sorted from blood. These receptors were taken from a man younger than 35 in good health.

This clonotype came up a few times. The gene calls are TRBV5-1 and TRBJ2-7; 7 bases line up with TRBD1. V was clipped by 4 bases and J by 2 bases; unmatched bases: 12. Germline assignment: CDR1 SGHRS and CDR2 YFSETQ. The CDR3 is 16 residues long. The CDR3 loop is CASSLNPDRETYEQYF. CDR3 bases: TGCGCCAGCAGCCTAAACCCTGACAGGGAGACCTACGAGCAGTACTTC.

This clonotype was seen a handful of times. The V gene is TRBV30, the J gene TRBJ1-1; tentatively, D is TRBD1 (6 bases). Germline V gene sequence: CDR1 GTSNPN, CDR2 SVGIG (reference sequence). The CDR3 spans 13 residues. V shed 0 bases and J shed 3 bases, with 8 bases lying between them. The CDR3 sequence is CAWSVQGYTEAFF. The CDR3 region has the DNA TGTGCCTGGAGTGTACAGGGCTACACTGAAGCTTTCTTT.

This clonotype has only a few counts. CDR3 amino acids: CASSWRGGGNQPQHF. CDR3 in DNA: TGTGCCAGCAGTTGGCGGGGAGGAGGCAATCAGCCCCAGCATTTT. The V and J genes are TRBV6-5 and TRBJ1-5; D remains unclear. This CDR3 contains 15 residues. CDR1 and CDR2 (germline): MNHEY, SVGAGI. V gave up 4 bases and J gave up 2 bases, with 12 bases separating them.

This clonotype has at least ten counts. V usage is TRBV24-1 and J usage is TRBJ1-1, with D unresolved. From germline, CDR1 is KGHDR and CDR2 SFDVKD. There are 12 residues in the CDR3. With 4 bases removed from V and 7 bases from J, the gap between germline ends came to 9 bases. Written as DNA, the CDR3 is TGTGCCACCAGTGACCGGACGGGTGAAGCTTTCTTT. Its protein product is CATSDRTGEAFF.

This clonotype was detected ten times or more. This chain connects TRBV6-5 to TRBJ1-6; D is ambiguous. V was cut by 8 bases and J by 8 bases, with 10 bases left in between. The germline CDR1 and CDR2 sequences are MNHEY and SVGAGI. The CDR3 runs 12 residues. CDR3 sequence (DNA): TGTGCCAGCCGCGTCGGGGATTCACCCCTCCACTTT. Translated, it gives CASRVGDSPLHF.

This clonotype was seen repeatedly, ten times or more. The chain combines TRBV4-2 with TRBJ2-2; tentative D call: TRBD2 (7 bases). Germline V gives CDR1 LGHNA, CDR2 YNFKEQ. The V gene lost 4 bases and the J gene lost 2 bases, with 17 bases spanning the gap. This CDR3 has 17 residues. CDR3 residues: CASSLGEGEANTGELFF. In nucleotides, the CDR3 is TGTGCCAGCAGCCTAGGGGAGGGGGAGGCCAACACCGGGGAGCTGTTTTTT.

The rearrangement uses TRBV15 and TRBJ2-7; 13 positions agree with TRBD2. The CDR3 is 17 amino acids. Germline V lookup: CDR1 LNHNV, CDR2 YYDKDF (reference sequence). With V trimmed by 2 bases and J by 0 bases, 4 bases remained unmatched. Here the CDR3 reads CATSRPRTSGSSYEQYF. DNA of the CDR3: TGTGCCACCAGCAGACCCCGGACTAGCGGGAGCTCCTACGAGCAGTACTTC.

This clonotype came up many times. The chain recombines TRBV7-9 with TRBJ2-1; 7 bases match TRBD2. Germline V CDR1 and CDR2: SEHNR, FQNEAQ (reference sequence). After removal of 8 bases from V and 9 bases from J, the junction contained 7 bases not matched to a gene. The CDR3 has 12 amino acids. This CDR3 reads CASPGLEGEQFF. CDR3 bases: TGTGCCAGCCCAGGACTAGAGGGTGAGCAGTTCTTC.